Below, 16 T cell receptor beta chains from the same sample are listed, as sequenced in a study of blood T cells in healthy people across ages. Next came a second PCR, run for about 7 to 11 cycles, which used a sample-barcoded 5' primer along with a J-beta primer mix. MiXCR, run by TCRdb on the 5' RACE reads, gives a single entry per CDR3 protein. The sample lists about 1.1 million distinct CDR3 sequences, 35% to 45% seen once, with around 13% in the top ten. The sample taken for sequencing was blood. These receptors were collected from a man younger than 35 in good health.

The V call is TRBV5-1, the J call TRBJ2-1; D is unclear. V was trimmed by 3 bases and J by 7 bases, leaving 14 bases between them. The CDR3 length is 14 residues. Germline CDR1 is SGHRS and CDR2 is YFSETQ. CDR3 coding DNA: TGCGCCAGCAGCTCGGACGGCCTGGGGAATGAGCAGTTCTTC. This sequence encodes CASSSDGLGNEQFF.

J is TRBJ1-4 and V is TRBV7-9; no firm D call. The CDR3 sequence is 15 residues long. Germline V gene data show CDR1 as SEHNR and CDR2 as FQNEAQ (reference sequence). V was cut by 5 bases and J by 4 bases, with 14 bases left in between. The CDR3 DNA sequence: TGTGCCAGCAGCCCTGGGCCCGCTAATAATGAAAAACTGTTTTTT. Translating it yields CASSPGPANNEKLFF.

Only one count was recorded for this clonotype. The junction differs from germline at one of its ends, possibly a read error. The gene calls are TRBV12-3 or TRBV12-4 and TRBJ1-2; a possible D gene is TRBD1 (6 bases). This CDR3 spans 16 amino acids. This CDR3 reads CASSLGGLKYNYGYTF. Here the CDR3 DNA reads TGCGCCAGCAGCCTGGGGGGCCTAAAGTATAACTATGGCTACACCTTC.

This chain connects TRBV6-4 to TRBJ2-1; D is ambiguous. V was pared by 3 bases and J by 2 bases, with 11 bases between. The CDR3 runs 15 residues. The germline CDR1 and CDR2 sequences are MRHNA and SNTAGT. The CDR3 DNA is TGTGCCAGCAGTGATAGGGTAGCCGCCTACAATGAGCAGTTCTTC. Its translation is CASSDRVAAYNEQFF.

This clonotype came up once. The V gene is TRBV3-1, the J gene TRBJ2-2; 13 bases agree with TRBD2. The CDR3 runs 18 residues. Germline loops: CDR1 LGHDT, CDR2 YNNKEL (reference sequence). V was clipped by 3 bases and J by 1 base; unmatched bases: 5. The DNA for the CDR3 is TGTGCCAGCAGCCACGGGACTAGCGGGGTTAAGAACACCGGGGAGCTGTTTTTT. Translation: CASSHGTSGVKNTGELFF.

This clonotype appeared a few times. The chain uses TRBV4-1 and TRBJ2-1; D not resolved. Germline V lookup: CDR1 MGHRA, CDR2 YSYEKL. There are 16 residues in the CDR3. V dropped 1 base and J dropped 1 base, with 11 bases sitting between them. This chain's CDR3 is CASSQGGRHSYNEQFF. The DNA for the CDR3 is TGCGCCAGCAGCCAAGGGGGAAGGCATTCCTACAATGAGCAGTTCTTC.

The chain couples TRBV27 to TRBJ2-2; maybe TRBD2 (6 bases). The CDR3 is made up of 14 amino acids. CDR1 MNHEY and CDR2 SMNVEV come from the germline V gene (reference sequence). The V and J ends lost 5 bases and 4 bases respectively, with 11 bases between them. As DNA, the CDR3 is TGTGCCAGCAGTCAGGGAGGATTCACCGGGGAGCTGTTTTTT. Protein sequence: CASSQGGFTGELFF.

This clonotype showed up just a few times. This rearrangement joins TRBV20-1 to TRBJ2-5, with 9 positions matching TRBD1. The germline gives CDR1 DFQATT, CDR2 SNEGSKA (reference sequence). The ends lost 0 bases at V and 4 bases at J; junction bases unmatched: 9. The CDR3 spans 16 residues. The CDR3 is CSARDWGQGFSETQYF. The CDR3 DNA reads TGCAGTGCTAGAGATTGGGGACAGGGCTTTTCAGAGACCCAGTACTTC.

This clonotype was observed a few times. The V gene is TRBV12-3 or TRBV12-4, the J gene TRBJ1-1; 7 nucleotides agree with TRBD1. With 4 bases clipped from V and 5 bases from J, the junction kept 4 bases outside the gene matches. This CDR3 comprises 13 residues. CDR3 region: CASSWGQSTEAFF. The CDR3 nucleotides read TGTGCCAGCAGTTGGGGACAGTCAACTGAAGCTTTCTTT.

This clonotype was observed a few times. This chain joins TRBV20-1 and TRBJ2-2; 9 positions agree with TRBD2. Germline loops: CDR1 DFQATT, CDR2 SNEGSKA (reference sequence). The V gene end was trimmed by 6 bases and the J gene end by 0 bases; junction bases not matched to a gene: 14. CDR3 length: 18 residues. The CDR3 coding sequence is TGCAGTGCGAAGAGAGGGCGGGGGGGCCTTCCGAACACCGGGGAGCTGTTTTTT. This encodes CSAKRGRGGLPNTGELFF.

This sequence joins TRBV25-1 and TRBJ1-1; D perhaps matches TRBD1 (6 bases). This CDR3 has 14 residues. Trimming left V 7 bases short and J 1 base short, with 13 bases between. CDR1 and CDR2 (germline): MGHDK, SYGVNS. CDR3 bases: TGTGCCAGCACACCTGGACAGTCGAACACTGAAGCTTTCTTT. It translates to CASTPGQSNTEAFF.

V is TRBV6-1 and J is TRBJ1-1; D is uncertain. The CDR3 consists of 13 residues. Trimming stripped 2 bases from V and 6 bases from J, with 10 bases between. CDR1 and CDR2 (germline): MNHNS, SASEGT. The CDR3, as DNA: TGTGCCAGCAGTGAAAGTTACAGAGCTGAAGCTTTCTTT. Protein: CASSESYRAEAFF.

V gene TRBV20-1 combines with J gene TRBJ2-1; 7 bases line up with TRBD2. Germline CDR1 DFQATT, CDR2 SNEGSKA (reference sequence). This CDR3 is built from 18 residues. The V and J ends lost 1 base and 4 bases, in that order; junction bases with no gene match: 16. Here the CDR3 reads CSARVYPKRGEDYNEQFF. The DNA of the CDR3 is TGCAGTGCTAGAGTGTACCCTAAGCGGGGCGAAGATTACAATGAGCAGTTCTTC.

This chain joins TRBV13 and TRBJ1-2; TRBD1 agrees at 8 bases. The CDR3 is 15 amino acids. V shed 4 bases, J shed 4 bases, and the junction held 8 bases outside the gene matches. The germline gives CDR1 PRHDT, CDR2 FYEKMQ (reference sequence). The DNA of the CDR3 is TGTGCCAGCAGCTCCCAGGGACAGGTGAGCTATGGCTACACCTTC. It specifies CASSSQGQVSYGYTF.

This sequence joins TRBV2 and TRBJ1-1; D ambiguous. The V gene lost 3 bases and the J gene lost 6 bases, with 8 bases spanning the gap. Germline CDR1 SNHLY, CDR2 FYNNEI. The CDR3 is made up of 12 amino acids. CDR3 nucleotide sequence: TGTGCCAGCAGTGATGGGAGAGCTGAAGCTTTCTTT. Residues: CASSDGRAEAFF. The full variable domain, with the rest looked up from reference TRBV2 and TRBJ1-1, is EPEVTQTPSHQVTQMGQEVILRCVPISNHLYFYWYRQILGQKVEFLVSFYNNEISEKSEIFDDQFSVERPDGSNFTLKIRSTKLEDSAMYFCASSDGRAEAFFGQGTRLTVV.

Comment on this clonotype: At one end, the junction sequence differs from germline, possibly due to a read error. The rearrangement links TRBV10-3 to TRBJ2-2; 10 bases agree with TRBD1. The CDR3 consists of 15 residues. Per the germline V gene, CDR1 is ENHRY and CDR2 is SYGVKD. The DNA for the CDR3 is TGTGCCGTCAGCGGGACAGGGGAGAACACCGGGGAGCTGTTTTTT. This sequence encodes CAVSGTGENTGELFF.